This entry is about one T cell receptor beta chain. This sample stems from a study of T-cell memory formation after mild COVID-19. TCRdb called the 5' RACE reads again in MiXCR, with one record for every CDR3 protein. Seen here are hundreds of thousands of distinct CDR3 sequences, around 17% observed once, and the top ten hold about 12%. The specimen sequenced was PBMCs or a T cell subset sorted from them (not recorded which). This clonotype originated in an adult woman who had mild COVID-19 (a few samples of this study predate the infection). Cell type and time point are not known.

The CDR3 region is CASSLGGPGSSYEQYF. DNA of the CDR3: TGTGCCAGCAGCTTAGGGGGACCGGGGAGCTCCTACGAGCAGTACTTC. The rearrangement links TRBV7-9 to TRBJ2-7; either TRBD1 or TRBD2 may supply D (5 bases each). The germline V and J ends were trimmed by 1 base and 0 bases, with 13 bases remaining between them. This CDR3 has 16 residues. Germline CDR1 reads SEHNR; CDR2 reads FQNEAQ (reference sequence). Combining the CDR3 with reference TRBV7-9 and TRBJ2-7 gives the whole variable domain DTGVSQNPRHKITKRGQNVTFRCDPISEHNRLYWYRQTLGQGPEFLTYFQNEAQLEKSRLLSDRFSAERPKGSFSTLEIQRTEQGDSAMYLCASSLGGPGSSYEQYFGPGTRLTVT.